This record looks at one T cell receptor beta chain sequence and its context. This sample is part of a study of blood T cell repertoires in COVID-19. Overall study: Sites in the United States, Italy and Spain provided acute and convalescent COVID-19 samples. Sources were T cells, B-cell-depleted T cells, or PBMCs; the material itself was cDNA or gDNA.

Germline V lookup: CDR1 LGHDT, CDR2 YNNKEL (reference sequence). This CDR3 region has 16 residues. The V and J ends lost 4 bases and 6 bases respectively, with 21 bases between them. Original data processing: Amplification of reference gene primers was used by the study to estimate nucleated cell counts. The assay was immunoSEQ multiplex PCR, and TCRdb's table has in-frame clones only and misses some. That table gives V, J and clone size, and the DNA gave D and trimming. The data contain 200,000 to 250,000 clones, approximately 86% of them singletons. This TCR derives from a woman between 65 and 79 years old with active or convalescent COVID-19. Sequencing input: peripheral blood. V and J are TRBV3-1 (or the pseudogene TRBV3-2) and TRBJ1-1; D might be TRBD1 (5 bases). The CDR3 DNA sequence: TGTGCCAGCAGCCCCCCGGGACTAGCGGTTTCGGCTGAAGCTTTCTTT. Protein sequence: CASSPPGLAVSAEAFF.